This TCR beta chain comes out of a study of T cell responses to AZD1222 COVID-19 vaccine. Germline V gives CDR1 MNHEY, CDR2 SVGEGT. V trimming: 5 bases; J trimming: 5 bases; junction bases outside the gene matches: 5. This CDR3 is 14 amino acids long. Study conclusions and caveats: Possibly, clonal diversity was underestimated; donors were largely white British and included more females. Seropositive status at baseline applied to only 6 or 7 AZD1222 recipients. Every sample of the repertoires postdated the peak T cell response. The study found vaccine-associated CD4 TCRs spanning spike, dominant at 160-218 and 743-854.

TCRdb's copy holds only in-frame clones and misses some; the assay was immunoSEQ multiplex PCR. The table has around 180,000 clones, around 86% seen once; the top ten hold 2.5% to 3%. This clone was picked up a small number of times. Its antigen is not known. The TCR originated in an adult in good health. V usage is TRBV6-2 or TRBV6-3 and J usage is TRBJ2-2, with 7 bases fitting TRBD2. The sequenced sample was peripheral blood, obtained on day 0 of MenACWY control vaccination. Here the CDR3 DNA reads TGTGCCAGCAGTCCCGGCGGGGGTACCGGGGAGCTGTTTTTT. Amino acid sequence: CASSPGGGTGELFF.